This T cell receptor beta chain was captured by sequencing in a study of T-cell reconstitution after alpha-beta-depleted transplantation in children. The CDR3 has 15 residues. Trimming shortened V by 3 bases and J by 4 bases, and 15 bases separated the two germline ends. TCRbeta library preparation incorporated unique molecular identifiers. TCRdb recomputed calls from the PCR reads with MiXCR, one row per CDR3 protein. This table has some 200,000 distinct CDR3 sequences, 7.5% to 10% appearing once. This clonotype showed up many times. The J gene is TRBJ1-1, the V gene TRBV12-3 or TRBV12-4; maybe TRBD1 (5 bases). The origin of this receptor is a human donor who donated a stem cell graft to a child with SCID. The material was PBMCs from the stem cell graft donor, obtained from the stem cell graft. CDR3 residues: CASSLSGGRGTEAFF. CDR3 DNA: TGTGCCAGCAGTTTGAGTGGGGGGAGGGGCACTGAAGCTTTCTTT.